This entry concerns a single T cell receptor beta chain. This sample stems from a study of long-term antiretroviral therapy in people with HIV. The germline V gene encodes CDR1 SGDLS and CDR2 YYNGEE. CDR3 length: 15 residues. The ends lost 3 bases at V and 5 bases at J; junction bases unmatched: 7. At survey level, the immunoSEQ assay was run in its v3.0 version. Sequencing was performed with immunoSEQ multiplex PCR; in TCRdb, only in-frame clones are kept and a portion is missing. The sample lists some 36,000 clones; about 85% were seen once. The chain is built from TRBV9 and TRBJ2-5, with TRBD1 identical over 10 bases. Here the sequenced sample was unsorted PBMCs, taken roughly 2.9 years before starting antiretroviral therapy. The TCR sequence derives from a woman in her thirties with HIV. CDR3 region: CASSAPGQGWETQYF. DNA for the CDR3: TGTGCCAGCAGCGCCCCGGGACAGGGGTGGGAGACCCAGTACTTC.